This is a list of T cell receptor beta chains from one sample in a study of breast tumors, draining lymph nodes, adjacent tissues. TCRdb re-derived calls from the multiplex PCR reads in MiXCR, one entry per CDR3 protein. In the table there are around 230,000 distinct CDR3 sequences, less than 35% of which are singletons. The sample was axillary lymph node tissue. The receptors originated from a female donor with breast cancer. Some clones in this sample may be carry-over from other donors' samples. Each CDR3 is given without its conserved first and last residue. Each record gives: J gene, V gene, CDR3 protein.

TRBJ2-1 TRBV6-2/TRBV6-3 ASSGTLMGEQF
TRBJ1-4 TRBV2 ASYLAGEKLF
TRBJ2-4 TRBV7-3 ASSPRGEKGTVQY
TRBJ2-5 TRBV20-1 SARDRRTGTQY
TRBJ1-5 TRBV6-1 ASRDYRVNQPQH
TRBJ1-6 TRBV9 ASSVEQGGISPLH
TRBJ2-7 TRBV24-1 ATSASSGRLLSEQY
TRBJ2-2 TRBV12-3/TRBV12-4 ASSLGTRNTGELF
TRBJ1-3 TRBV2 AIPRGRDGNTIY
TRBJ2-3 TRBV12-5 ASSLVGDTDTQY
TRBJ1-2 TRBV12-3/TRBV12-4 ASSSPGTGGAYGYT
TRBJ2-3 TRBV10-3 AVRLDIAGVLTDTQY